These 2 T cell receptor beta chains came from one sample sequenced in a study of PD-L1 blockade in urothelial cancer. The assay was immunoSEQ multiplex PCR, and TCRdb's table has in-frame clones only and misses some. The sample holds some 56,000 clones; 84% are singletons and the top ten take over 1%. Described time point: pretreatment peripheral blood. Sample: PBMCs, taken around atezolizumab (anti-PD-L1) treatment. These receptors all come from a middle-aged man with urothelial cancer.

The chain is built from TRBV11-2 and TRBJ2-6, with TRBD1 identical over 8 bases. Germline V gene data show CDR1 as SGHAT and CDR2 as FQNNGV. The ends lost 0 bases at V and 2 bases at J; junction bases unmatched: 9. The CDR3 contains 19 residues. CDR3 in amino acids: CASSLDNGRGLTGANVLTF. DNA of the CDR3: TGTGCCAGCAGCTTAGATAACGGCAGGGGGCTAACTGGGGCCAACGTCCTGACTTTC.

The chain uses TRBV6-1 and TRBJ2-3, with 13 bases that match TRBD2. V lost 6 bases to trimming and J lost 2 bases; unmatched junction nucleotides: 2. The CDR3 has 15 residues. Germline CDR1 MNHNS, CDR2 SASEGT. The CDR3 sequence: CASSGLAGATDTQYF. CDR3 nucleotide sequence: TGTGCCAGCAGCGGACTAGCGGGGGCCACAGATACGCAGTATTTT.